What follows describes a single TCR beta chain. Looked up from germline, CDR1 is MNHEY and CDR2 is SMNVEV (reference sequence). The CDR3 is 16 residues long. V lost 6 bases and J 0 bases, leaving 17 bases between the germline ends. The sample comes from a study of T cell changes during pregnancy in multiple sclerosis. Libraries were prepared by immunoSEQ multiplex PCR; TCRdb keeps only in-frame clonotypes and omits some of them. The sample yields some 140,000 clones, about 96% seen once. The sequence derives from a female donor with multiple sclerosis, enrolled in a pregnancy study. The sample consisted of peripheral blood, taken after pregnancy. This chain uses TRBV27 with TRBJ1-1, with unresolved D. Here the CDR3 DNA reads TGTGCCAGCAGGACATGGTCAGGCCAGGTGAACACTGAAGCTTTCTTT. Amino acids: CASRTWSGQVNTEAFF.